This T cell receptor beta chain was found in a study of blood T cell repertoires in COVID-19. On the study more broadly: The cDNA or gDNA used as material had been derived from T cells, B-cell-depleted T cells, or PBMCs.

Only in-frame clones appear in the TCRdb table, and some are missing; sequencing was by immunoSEQ multiplex PCR. The table lists about 170,000 clones, around 80% of them singletons. Symptom resolution, clearance, or two negative PCRs marked the recovered donors of Cohort 3. In germline, CDR1 is LGHNA, CDR2 YSLEER. V lost 4 bases to trimming and J lost 1 base; unmatched junction nucleotides: 5. The CDR3 covers 15 residues. The sequenced material came from PBMCs or T cells enriched from blood (not recorded which). The chain has TRBV4-3 and TRBJ2-3; the match to TRBD1 covers 7 bases. This receptor was taken from a man aged 50 or older who had recovered from COVID-19. CDR3: CASSLRQGGTDTQYF. The CDR3 nucleotides read TGCGCCAGCAGCCTCCGACAGGGCGGCACAGATACGCAGTATTTT.